This T cell receptor beta chain is drawn from a study of post-analysis software for immune sequencing data. Researchers reported that TCR beta cDNA libraries carried unique molecular identifiers. TCRdb reprocessed the PCR reads via MiXCR and lists one record per CDR3 protein. Of 650,000 to 850,000 distinct CDR3 sequences detected, more than 45% appear once; the ten largest clones hold roughly 4.5%. This CDR3 has 15 residues. Germline CDR1 and CDR2: SEHNR and FQNEAQ (reference sequence). Trimming took 7 bases from V and 3 from J; bases not matched to a gene: 9. Regarding the study as a whole: Four to six TRBV segments were significantly more frequent in patients than in controls. TRBV5-6, TRBV5-1 and TRBV20-1 were among these segments.

Notes on this clonotype: Its specificity is unknown.

Sequences were obtained from blood. The chain couples TRBV7-9 to TRBJ2-1; TRBD2 aligns across 7 bases. The sequence was obtained from a girl aged 10-17 years with multiple sclerosis. CDR3: CASTNAGERYNEQFF. CDR3 nucleotide sequence: TGTGCCAGCACCAACGCGGGAGAACGCTACAATGAGCAGTTCTTC. Full variable domain (missing parts from reference TRBV7-9 and TRBJ2-1): DTGVSQNPRHKITKRGQNVTFRCDPISEHNRLYWYRQTLGQGPEFLTYFQNEAQLEKSRLLSDRFSAERPKGSFSTLEIQRTEQGDSAMYLCASTNAGERYNEQFFGPGTRLTVL.